This TCR beta chain was profiled in a study of blood T cell repertoires in COVID-19. Turning to this clone: An end of the junction differs from the germline gene, which may be a read error.

The data were produced by immunoSEQ multiplex PCR, yet TCRdb's version contains in-frame clones alone and is incomplete. The sample includes approximately 200,000 clones, about 88% seen only once; the top ten take roughly 3.2%. The germline V gene has CDR1 SNHLY and CDR2 FYNNEI. The CDR3 contains 12 residues. The sequence came from a woman aged 30 to 39 who had recovered from COVID-19. J is TRBJ2-5 and V is TRBV2, with D tentatively TRBD2 (6 bases). Material: PBMCs or T cells enriched from blood (not recorded which). CDR3 DNA sequence: TGTGCCAGCAGTGAATATAGGGACCCGGGGGACTTC. This translates into CASSEYRDPGDF.